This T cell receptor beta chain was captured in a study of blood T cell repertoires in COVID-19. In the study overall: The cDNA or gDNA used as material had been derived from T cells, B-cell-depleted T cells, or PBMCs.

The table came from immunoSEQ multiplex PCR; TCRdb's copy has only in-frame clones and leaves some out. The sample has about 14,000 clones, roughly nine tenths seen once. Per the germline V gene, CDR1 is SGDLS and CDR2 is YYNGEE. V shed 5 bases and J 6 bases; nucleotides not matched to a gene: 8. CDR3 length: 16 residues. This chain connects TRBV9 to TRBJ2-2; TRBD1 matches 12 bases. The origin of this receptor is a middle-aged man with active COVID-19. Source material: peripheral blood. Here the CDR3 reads CASSAWGTGGPGELFF. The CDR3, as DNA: TGTGCCAGCAGTGCCTGGGGGACAGGGGGCCCCGGGGAGCTGTTTTTT.